The rows below give T cell receptor beta chains drawn from one sample of a study of radiotherapy plus CTLA-4 blockade in lung cancer. Libraries were prepared by immunoSEQ multiplex PCR; TCRdb keeps only in-frame clonotypes and omits some of them. The data hold tens of thousands of clones, with over 65% observed a single time. This specimen was peripheral blood, taken from a patient treated with radiotherapy plus ipilimumab. These receptors were taken from a human donor with non-small cell lung cancer who had stable disease on radiotherapy plus ipilimumab. Both conserved end residues are part of each CDR3. The D gene is left open where the match is weak. Clone size, where shown, is once, few, many, or a class for clones that have expanded.

j_gene: TRBJ1-1; v_gene: TRBV14; abundance: few; d_gene: NA; CDR3aa: CASSQDPGVLTEAFF; CDR3nt: TGTGCCAGCAGCCAAGATCCGGGCGTGCTCACTGAAGCTTTCTTT
j_gene: TRBJ2-5; v_gene: TRBV7-2; abundance: NA; d_gene: NA; CDR3aa: CASSLTETQYF; CDR3nt: TGTGCCAGCAGCTTAACAGAGACCCAGTACTTC
j_gene: TRBJ2-4; v_gene: TRBV27; abundance: NA; d_gene: TRBD1; CDR3aa: CASSLAVGQGAIQYF; CDR3nt: TGTGCCAGCAGTTTGGCTGTTGGACAGGGTGCCATTCAGTACTTC
j_gene: TRBJ1-2; v_gene: TRBV29-1; abundance: NA; d_gene: TRBD1; CDR3aa: CSAGTGGARGNGYTF; CDR3nt: TGCAGCGCCGGGACAGGGGGCGCCCGGGGCAACGGCTACACCTTC
j_gene: TRBJ1-1; v_gene: TRBV7-6; abundance: NA; d_gene: NA; CDR3aa: CASSLAGETEALF; CDR3nt: TGTGCCAGCAGCTTAGCGGGGGAGACTGAAGCTCTCTTT
j_gene: TRBJ2-2; v_gene: TRBV18; abundance: few; d_gene: TRBD2; CDR3aa: CASSPSWEGSNTGELFF; CDR3nt: TGTGCCAGCTCACCCTCGTGGGAGGGGTCGAACACCGGGGAGCTGTTTTTT
j_gene: TRBJ2-7; v_gene: TRBV28; abundance: few; d_gene: TRBD2; CDR3aa: CASGRTGASGAYEQYF; CDR3nt: TGTGCCAGCGGAAGGACTGGGGCTAGCGGGGCCTACGAGCAGTACTTC
j_gene: TRBJ1-2; v_gene: TRBV7-2; abundance: NA; d_gene: NA; CDR3aa: CASSFRTDEGYTF; CDR3nt: TGTGCCAGCAGCTTCAGGACAGATGAGGGCTACACCTTC
j_gene: TRBJ1-3; v_gene: TRBV5-1; abundance: NA; d_gene: TRBD1; CDR3aa: CASSFQTGAGNTIYF; CDR3nt: TGCGCCAGCAGCTTCCAGACAGGGGCTGGAAACACCATATATTTT
j_gene: TRBJ1-1; v_gene: TRBV7-8; abundance: NA; d_gene: NA; CDR3aa: CASSLVGRVRNTEAFF; CDR3nt: TGTGCCAGCAGCTTAGTTGGTAGGGTCAGAAACACTGAAGCTTTCTTT
j_gene: TRBJ2-7; v_gene: TRBV30; abundance: NA; d_gene: TRBD1; CDR3aa: CAWTKRDRDISQYF; CDR3nt: TGTGCCTGGACAAAACGGGACAGGGACATATCACAGTACTTC
j_gene: TRBJ1-2; v_gene: TRBV15; abundance: NA; d_gene: NA; CDR3aa: CATSLDRNNRYGYTF; CDR3nt: TGTGCCACCAGCCTCGACAGGAACAACCGCTATGGCTACACCTTC
j_gene: TRBJ2-7; v_gene: TRBV27; abundance: few; d_gene: NA; CDR3aa: CASSLSRGQGYSYEQYF; CDR3nt: TGTGCCAGCAGCCTAAGCCGGGGGCAGGGGTACTCCTACGAGCAGTACTTC
j_gene: TRBJ1-3; v_gene: TRBV5-8; abundance: medium-sized; d_gene: NA; CDR3aa: CASSFAASSGNTIYF; CDR3nt: TGTGCCAGCAGCTTCGCAGCAAGCTCTGGAAACACCATATATTTT
j_gene: TRBJ2-3; v_gene: TRBV5-5; abundance: NA; d_gene: TRBD2; CDR3aa: CASSLISGAYTDTQYF; CDR3nt: TGTGCCAGCAGCTTAATTAGCGGGGCATACACAGATACGCAGTATTTT
j_gene: TRBJ2-1; v_gene: TRBV2; abundance: NA; d_gene: NA; CDR3aa: CASDGVGGFWNEQFF; CDR3nt: TGTGCCAGCGATGGGGTTGGGGGTTTTTGGAATGAGCAGTTCTTC
j_gene: TRBJ1-1; v_gene: TRBV10-3; abundance: NA; d_gene: NA; CDR3aa: CAISEVGRGEAFF; CDR3nt: TGTGCCATCAGTGAAGTGGGGAGGGGTGAAGCTTTCTTT
j_gene: TRBJ2-6; v_gene: TRBV30; abundance: NA; d_gene: TRBD1; CDR3aa: CAWSWDRGPTFGANVLTF; CDR3nt: TGTGCCTGGAGTTGGGACAGGGGCCCCACTTTTGGGGCCAACGTCCTGACTTTC
j_gene: TRBJ1-6; v_gene: TRBV28; abundance: NA; d_gene: NA; CDR3aa: CASRTGGDSPLHF; CDR3nt: TGTGCCAGCCGAACGGGGGGGGATTCACCCCTCCACTTT
j_gene: TRBJ2-5; v_gene: TRBV10-2; abundance: NA; d_gene: NA; CDR3aa: CASSEGTRRETQYF; CDR3nt: TGCGCCAGCAGTGAGGGCACTAGAAGGGAGACCCAGTACTTC
j_gene: TRBJ1-2; v_gene: TRBV29-1; abundance: NA; d_gene: NA; CDR3aa: CSGFGTSYGYTF; CDR3nt: TGCAGCGGTTTCGGGACAAGCTATGGCTACACCTTC
j_gene: TRBJ2-5; v_gene: TRBV5-4; abundance: NA; d_gene: NA; CDR3aa: CASSLESFGETQYF; CDR3nt: TGTGCCAGCAGCTTGGAGTCTTTTGGAGAGACCCAGTACTTC
j_gene: TRBJ1-3; v_gene: TRBV28; abundance: NA; d_gene: NA; CDR3aa: CASSSGTGNTIYF; CDR3nt: TGTGCCAGCAGTTCGGGAACTGGAAACACCATATATTTT
j_gene: TRBJ1-5; v_gene: TRBV5-4; abundance: few; d_gene: NA; CDR3aa: CASSLQGGNQPQHF; CDR3nt: TGTGCCAGCAGCTTACAGGGAGGCAATCAGCCCCAGCATTTT
j_gene: TRBJ2-7; v_gene: TRBV6-5; abundance: NA; d_gene: NA; CDR3aa: CATSVLRYSYEQYF; CDR3nt: TGTGCCACCTCCGTACTTAGGTACTCCTACGAGCAGTACTTC
j_gene: TRBJ2-2; v_gene: TRBV11-3; abundance: NA; d_gene: NA; CDR3aa: CASSLAGQAPTGELFF; CDR3nt: TGTGCCAGCAGCTTAGCGGGTCAGGCTCCAACCGGGGAGCTGTTTTTT
j_gene: TRBJ2-5; v_gene: TRBV27; abundance: NA; d_gene: NA; CDR3aa: CASSPTGKETQYF; CDR3nt: TGTGCCAGCAGCCCCACAGGGAAAGAGACCCAGTACTTC
j_gene: TRBJ2-3; v_gene: TRBV7-2; abundance: NA; d_gene: TRBD2; CDR3aa: CASSLATGGSTDTQYF; CDR3nt: TGTGCCAGCAGCTTAGCGACGGGGGGTAGCACAGATACGCAGTATTTT
j_gene: TRBJ2-5; v_gene: TRBV9; abundance: NA; d_gene: NA; CDR3aa: CASSSRTEPGETQYF; CDR3nt: TGTGCCAGCAGCTCCAGGACAGAGCCGGGCGAGACCCAGTACTTC
j_gene: TRBJ1-4; v_gene: TRBV19; abundance: NA; d_gene: NA; CDR3aa: CASSIGQYNEKLFF; CDR3nt: TGTGCCAGTAGTATCGGGCAGTATAATGAAAAACTGTTTTTT
j_gene: TRBJ1-5; v_gene: TRBV9; abundance: once; d_gene: NA; CDR3aa: CASSVGPEYQPQHF; CDR3nt: TGTGCCAGCAGCGTAGGGCCCGAATATCAGCCCCAGCATTTT
j_gene: TRBJ1-2; v_gene: TRBV6-1; abundance: NA; d_gene: TRBD1; CDR3aa: CASTPDRVYGYTF; CDR3nt: TGTGCCAGCACCCCCGACAGGGTCTATGGCTACACCTTC
j_gene: TRBJ1-5; v_gene: TRBV9; abundance: once; d_gene: TRBD1; CDR3aa: CASSVTDRGGQPQHF; CDR3nt: TGTGCCAGCAGCGTAACAGACAGGGGGGGTCAGCCCCAGCATTTT